This T cell receptor (beta chain) was sequenced in a study of T cell repertoires in cytomegalovirus infection. Across the study: Public TCR beta signature analysis indicated the presence of both CMV infection and matching HLA type.

This clonotype was recorded many times. Its specificity is unknown. Germline CDR1 is MGHRA and CDR2 is YSYEKL. V gave up 3 bases and J gave up 4 bases, with 12 bases separating them. The CDR3 length is 14 residues. TCRdb analysed the reads with MiXCR anew, one entry per CDR3 protein. The sample lists tens of thousands of distinct CDR3 sequences, roughly a fifth occurring once. This chain uses TRBV4-1 with TRBJ1-2; no definite D call. The origin of this receptor is a human donor in good health (CMV status not recorded). Some clones in this sample may be carry-over from other donors' samples. The material sequenced was CD8+ T cells from cultured PBMCs, taken from culture after CMV antigen stimulation. Written as DNA, the CDR3 is TGCGCCAGCAGCCACGAAGGCCGAGGCTATGGCTACACCTTC. As protein: CASSHEGRGYGYTF.